This is a list of T cell receptor beta chains from one sample in a study of cytomegalovirus exposure and HLA in healthy donors. Sequencing was performed with immunoSEQ multiplex PCR; in TCRdb, only in-frame clones are kept and a portion is missing. The repertoire includes about 140,000 clones, approximately 78% of them detected once, and over 2.5% sits in the top ten. Material: PBMCs. These receptors all come from a female donor in good health and CMV-seronegative. CDR3s include the opening cysteine and the closing phenylalanine or tryptophan. Each record gives: J gene, V gene, CDR3 protein.

TRBJ2-1 | TRBV6-6 | CAISGWDNEQFF
TRBJ1-1 | TRBV6-1 | CASGVQANTEAFF
TRBJ2-5 | TRBV2 | CASSVETRGAGHQETQYF
TRBJ1-1 | TRBV19 | CASSTVPQTLTEAFF
TRBJ1-2 | TRBV10-1 | CASSESTYPNPPNGYTF
TRBJ2-2 | TRBV6-5 | CASSYGISGTGELFF
TRBJ2-1 | TRBV5-8 | CASSPGTGHNEQFF
TRBJ2-3 | TRBV6-4 | CASSDSGGTDTQYF
TRBJ1-2 | TRBV25-1 | CASSERGSYGYTF
TRBJ1-6 | TRBV19 | CASSPRDAIGGSPLHF
TRBJ2-7 | TRBV6-6 | CASRNDLWAYEQYF
TRBJ1-1 | TRBV30 | CAWRAPGGAMNTEAFF
TRBJ1-4 | TRBV2 | CASRKGPDEKLFF
TRBJ1-1 | TRBV5-5 | CASSRQGARNTEAFF
TRBJ2-4 | TRBV20-1 | CSASRGNIQYF
TRBJ2-5 | TRBV5-1 | CASSLPRTGLQETQYF
TRBJ1-2 | TRBV5-6 | CASSYRNPTGYGYTF
TRBJ1-4 | TRBV6-1 | CATRSGVEEKLFF
TRBJ2-6 | TRBV28 | CASSIPGQGAGANVLTF
TRBJ2-7 | TRBV7-9 | CASRLPGPGNEQYF
TRBJ2-2 | TRBV28 | CASSGQGMTNTGELFF
TRBJ2-2 | TRBV29-1 | CSVERITGELFF
TRBJ2-7 | TRBV30 | CAWRAGTGLYEQYF
TRBJ2-5 | TRBV15 | CATSRVVFQQETQYF
TRBJ2-7 | TRBV30 | CAWSVDISYEQYF
TRBJ1-2 | TRBV5-4 | CASSHRTTVIYGYTF
TRBJ1-1 | TRBV10-2 | CASSVRGLPEAFF
TRBJ1-1 | TRBV5-1 | CASSRKPGQPNTEAFF
TRBJ2-1 | TRBV9 | CASSVQGYNEQFF
TRBJ1-5 | TRBV10-2 | CASRARNSNQPQHF
TRBJ2-7 | TRBV5-1 | CASSLEAQVGEQYF
TRBJ1-2 | TRBV5-5 | CASSLEPRDTSYGYTF
TRBJ1-2 | TRBV7-9 | CASSFGQNYGYTF
TRBJ1-1 | TRBV30 | CAWSPRTGGVTPNTEAFF
TRBJ2-5 | TRBV19 | CASRQSYGQEQETQYF
TRBJ2-3 | TRBV4-3 | CASSQTFSGGVDTQYF
TRBJ2-1 | TRBV6-5 | CASSYNSGGFNEQFF
TRBJ1-4 | TRBV5-1 | CASSFRTNEKLFF
TRBJ2-7 | TRBV6-1 | CASSEGLAGTYEQYF
TRBJ2-3 | TRBV6-5 | CASGGERDTQYF
TRBJ1-5 | TRBV28 | CASSPDSHSNQPQHF
TRBJ1-3 | TRBV14 | CASSNTGGGNTIYF
TRBJ2-1 | TRBV4-1 | CASSHYDFPPHNEQFF
TRBJ1-1 | TRBV18 | CASSPPRQGITEAFF
TRBJ2-3 | TRBV5-6 | CASSSGPKREPDTQYF